A single TCR beta chain is shown here with its context. This record comes from a study of T-cell reconstitution after alpha-beta-depleted transplantation in children. Unique molecular identifiers were built into the TCRbeta library. TCRdb reprocessed the PCR reads with MiXCR, giving one entry per CDR3 protein. The table records about 1,000,000 distinct CDR3 sequences, roughly 29% of them present only once. The sequencing used PBMCs, mostly from graft donor cells, collected 360 days after TCRalphabeta/CD19-depleted stem cell transplant. The receptor's source is a boy younger than two who had a stem cell transplant for SCID, so the T cells may come from the graft donor.

Here the CDR3 reads CASSVGGGTNEQFF. The DNA for the CDR3 is TGTGCCAGCAGCGTAGGAGGGGGGACCAATGAGCAGTTCTTC. The rearrangement uses TRBV9 and TRBJ2-1, with D perhaps given as TRBD1 or TRBD2 (6 bases each). V was trimmed by 0 bases and J by 6 bases, leaving 10 bases between them. CDR3 size: 14 residues. In germline, CDR1 is SGDLS, CDR2 YYNGEE.